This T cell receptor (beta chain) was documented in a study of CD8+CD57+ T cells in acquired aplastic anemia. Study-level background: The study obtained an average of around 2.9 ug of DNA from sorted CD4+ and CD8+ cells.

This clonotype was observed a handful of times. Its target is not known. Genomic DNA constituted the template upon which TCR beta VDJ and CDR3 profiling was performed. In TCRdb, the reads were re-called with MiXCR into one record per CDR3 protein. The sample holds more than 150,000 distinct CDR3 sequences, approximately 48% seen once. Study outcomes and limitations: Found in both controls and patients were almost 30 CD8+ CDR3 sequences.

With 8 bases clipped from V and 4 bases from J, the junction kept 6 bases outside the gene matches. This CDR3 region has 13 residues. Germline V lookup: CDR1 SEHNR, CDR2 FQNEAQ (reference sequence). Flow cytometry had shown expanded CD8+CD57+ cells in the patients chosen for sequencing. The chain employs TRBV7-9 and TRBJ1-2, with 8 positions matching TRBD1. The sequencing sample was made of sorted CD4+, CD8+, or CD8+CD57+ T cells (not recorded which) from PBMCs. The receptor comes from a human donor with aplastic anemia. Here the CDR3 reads CASEDRDIYGYTF. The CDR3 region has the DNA TGTGCCAGCGAGGACAGGGACATCTATGGCTACACCTTC.